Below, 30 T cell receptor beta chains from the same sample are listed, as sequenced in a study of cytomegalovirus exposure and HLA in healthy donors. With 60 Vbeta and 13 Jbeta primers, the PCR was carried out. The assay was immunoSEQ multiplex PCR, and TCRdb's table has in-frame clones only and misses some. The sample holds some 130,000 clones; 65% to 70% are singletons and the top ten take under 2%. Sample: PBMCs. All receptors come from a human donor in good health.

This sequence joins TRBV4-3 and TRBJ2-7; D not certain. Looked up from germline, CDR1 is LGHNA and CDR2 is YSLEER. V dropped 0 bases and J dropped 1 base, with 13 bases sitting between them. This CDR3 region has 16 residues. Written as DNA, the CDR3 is TGCGCCAGCAGCCAAGATCCGTCTAGTGGATCCTACGAGCAGTACTTC. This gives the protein CASSQDPSSGSYEQYF.

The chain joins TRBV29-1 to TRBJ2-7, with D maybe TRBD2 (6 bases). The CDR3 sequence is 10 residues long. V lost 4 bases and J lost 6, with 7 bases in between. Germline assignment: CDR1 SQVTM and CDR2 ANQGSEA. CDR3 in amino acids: CSVGTIEQYF. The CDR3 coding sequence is TGCAGCGTTGGGACTATCGAGCAGTACTTC.

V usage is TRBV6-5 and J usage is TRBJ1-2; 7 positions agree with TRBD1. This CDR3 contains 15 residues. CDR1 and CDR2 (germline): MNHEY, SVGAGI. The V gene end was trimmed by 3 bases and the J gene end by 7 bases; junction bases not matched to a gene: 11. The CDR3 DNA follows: TGTGCCAGCAGTTATTCCTACAGGGGTTCTGGTGGCTACACCTTC. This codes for CASSYSYRGSGGYTF.

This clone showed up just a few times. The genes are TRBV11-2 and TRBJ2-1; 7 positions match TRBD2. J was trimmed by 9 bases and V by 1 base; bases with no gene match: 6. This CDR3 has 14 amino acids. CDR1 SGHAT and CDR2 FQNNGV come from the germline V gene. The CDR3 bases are TGTGCCAGCAGCTTAGGTCTAGCGGTTAGTGAGCAGTTCTTC. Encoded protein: CASSLGLAVSEQFF.

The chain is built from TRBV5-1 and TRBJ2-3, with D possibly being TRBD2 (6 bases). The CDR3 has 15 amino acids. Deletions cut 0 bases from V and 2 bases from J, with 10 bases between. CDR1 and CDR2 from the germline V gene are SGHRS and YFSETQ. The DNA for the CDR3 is TGCGCCAGCAGCTTGGACGGAGGGGCCACAGATACGCAGTATTTT. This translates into CASSLDGGATDTQYF.

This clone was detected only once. The CDR3 here is CASSLIQGTEAFF. In nucleotides, the CDR3 is TGTGCCAGCAGCTTAATACAGGGAACTGAAGCTTTCTTT. This chain links TRBV7-3 with TRBJ1-1; TRBD1 is a possible D gene (6 bases). CDR3 length equals 13 residues. Trimming took 1 base from V and 5 from J, leaving 8 bases between them. The V gene's germline CDR1 is SGHTA and CDR2 FQGTGA.

For the CDR3, the DNA is TGTGCCAGCTCACCGCCGGGACTTCACTACGAGCAGTACTTC. Amino acid sequence: CASSPPGLHYEQYF. The chain uses TRBV18 and TRBJ2-7; D perhaps matches TRBD2 (6 bases). V dropped 3 bases and J dropped 3 bases, with 12 bases sitting between them. This CDR3 has 14 residues. Germline V gene sequence: CDR1 KGHSH, CDR2 LQKENI.

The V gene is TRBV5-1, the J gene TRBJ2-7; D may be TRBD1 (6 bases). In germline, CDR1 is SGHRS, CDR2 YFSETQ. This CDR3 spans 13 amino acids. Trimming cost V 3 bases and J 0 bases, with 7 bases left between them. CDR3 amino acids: CASSWDNSYEQYF. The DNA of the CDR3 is TGCGCCAGCAGCTGGGACAACTCCTACGAGCAGTACTTC.

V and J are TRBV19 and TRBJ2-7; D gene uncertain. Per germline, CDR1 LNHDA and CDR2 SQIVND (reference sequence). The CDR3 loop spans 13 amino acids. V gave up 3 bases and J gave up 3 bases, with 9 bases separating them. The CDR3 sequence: CASSISGNYEQYF. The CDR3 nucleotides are TGTGCCAGTAGTATTTCAGGCAACTACGAGCAGTACTTC.

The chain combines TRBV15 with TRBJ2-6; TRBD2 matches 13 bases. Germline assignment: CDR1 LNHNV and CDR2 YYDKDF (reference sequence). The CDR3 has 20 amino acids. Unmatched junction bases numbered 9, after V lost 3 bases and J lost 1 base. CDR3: CATSRWTSGSGGSGANVLTF. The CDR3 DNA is TGTGCCACCAGCAGGTGGACTAGCGGGAGTGGCGGATCTGGGGCCAACGTCCTGACTTTC.

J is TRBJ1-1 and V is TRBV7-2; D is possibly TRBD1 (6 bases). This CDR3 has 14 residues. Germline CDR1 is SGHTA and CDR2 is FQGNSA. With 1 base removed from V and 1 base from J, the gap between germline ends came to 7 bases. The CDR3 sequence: CASSLGRGNTEAFF. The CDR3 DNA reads TGTGCCAGCAGCTTAGGCAGGGGGAACACTGAAGCTTTCTTT.

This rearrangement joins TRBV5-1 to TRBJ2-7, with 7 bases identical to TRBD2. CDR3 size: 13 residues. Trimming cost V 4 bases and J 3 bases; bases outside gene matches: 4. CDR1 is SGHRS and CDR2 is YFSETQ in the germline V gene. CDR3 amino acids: CASSNGDYYEQYF. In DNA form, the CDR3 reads TGCGCCAGCAGCAATGGGGACTACTACGAGCAGTACTTC.

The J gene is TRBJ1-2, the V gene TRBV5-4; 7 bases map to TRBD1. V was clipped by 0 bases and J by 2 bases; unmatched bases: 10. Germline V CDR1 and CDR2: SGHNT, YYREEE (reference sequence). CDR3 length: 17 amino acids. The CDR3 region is CASSLAGRGQRNYGYTF. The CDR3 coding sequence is TGTGCCAGCAGCTTGGCCGGTCGGGGACAGAGAAACTATGGCTACACCTTC.

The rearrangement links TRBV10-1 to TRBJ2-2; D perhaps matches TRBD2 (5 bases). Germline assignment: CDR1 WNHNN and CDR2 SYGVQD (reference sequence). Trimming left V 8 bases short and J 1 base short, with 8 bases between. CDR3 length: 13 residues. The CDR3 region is CASSRGNTGELFF. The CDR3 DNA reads TGCGCCAGCTCCCGGGGGAACACCGGGGAGCTGTTTTTT.

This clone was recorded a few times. The CDR3 DNA sequence: TGTGCCAGCAGCTCCCCCCTAGCGGGAGTTACAGATACGCAGTATTTT. It yields the protein CASSSPLAGVTDTQYF. The rearrangement links TRBV7-9 to TRBJ2-3; 10 bases line up with TRBD2. Germline V gene sequence: CDR1 SEHNR, CDR2 FQNEAQ (reference sequence). There are 16 residues in the CDR3. The junction had 7 bases not matched to a gene; V was cut back by 4 bases and J by 3 bases.

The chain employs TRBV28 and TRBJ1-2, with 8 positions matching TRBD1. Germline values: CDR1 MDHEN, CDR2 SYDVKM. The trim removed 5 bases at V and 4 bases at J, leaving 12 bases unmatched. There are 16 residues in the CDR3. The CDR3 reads CASSTSPGTGIYGYTF. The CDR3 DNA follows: TGTGCCAGCAGTACAAGCCCCGGGACAGGCATCTATGGCTACACCTTC.

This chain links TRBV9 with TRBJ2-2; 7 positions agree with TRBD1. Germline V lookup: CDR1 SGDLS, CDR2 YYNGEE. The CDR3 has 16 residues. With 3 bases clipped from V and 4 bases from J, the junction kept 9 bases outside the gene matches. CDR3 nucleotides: TGTGCCAGCAGCGCGGCAGGGGGTTCGCGCACCGGGGAGCTGTTTTTT. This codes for CASSAAGGSRTGELFF.

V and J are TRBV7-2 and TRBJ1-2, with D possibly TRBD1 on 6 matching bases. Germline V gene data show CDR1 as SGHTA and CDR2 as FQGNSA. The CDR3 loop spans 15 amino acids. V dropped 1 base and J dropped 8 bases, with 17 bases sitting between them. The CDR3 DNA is TGTGCCAGCAGCTTAGAAGGCAGGGGACGGGAAGGCTACACCTTC. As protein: CASSLEGRGREGYTF.

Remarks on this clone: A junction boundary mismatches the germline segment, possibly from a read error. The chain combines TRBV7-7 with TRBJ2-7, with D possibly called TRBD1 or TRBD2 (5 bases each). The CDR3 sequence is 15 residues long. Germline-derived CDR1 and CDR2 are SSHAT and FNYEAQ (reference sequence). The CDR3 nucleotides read TGTGCTAGCAGCTTAGCGCGTCAGGGATCCTACGAGCAGTACTTC. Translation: CASSLARQGSYEQYF.

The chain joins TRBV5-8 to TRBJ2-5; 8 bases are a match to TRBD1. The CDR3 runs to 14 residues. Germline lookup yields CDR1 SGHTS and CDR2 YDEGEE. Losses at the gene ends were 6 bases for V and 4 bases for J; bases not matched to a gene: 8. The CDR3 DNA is TGTGCCAGCACGAGAGGGACAGGCAGAGAGACCCAGTACTTC. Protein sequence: CASTRGTGRETQYF.

In DNA form, the CDR3 reads TGCGCCAGCAGCCAACCACTAGCGGGGACCTACGAGCAGTACTTC. Protein: CASSQPLAGTYEQYF. The chain is built from TRBV4-1 and TRBJ2-7; 10 positions match TRBD2. V shed 2 bases, J shed 2 bases, and the junction held 3 bases outside the gene matches. The germline gives CDR1 MGHRA, CDR2 YSYEKL. CDR3 length equals 15 residues.

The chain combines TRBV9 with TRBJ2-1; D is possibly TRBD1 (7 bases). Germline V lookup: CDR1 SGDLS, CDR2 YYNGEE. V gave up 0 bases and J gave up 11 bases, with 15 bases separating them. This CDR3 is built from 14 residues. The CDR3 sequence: CASSVESGGLKQFF. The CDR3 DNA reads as TGTGCCAGCAGCGTAGAGTCAGGGGGACTCAAGCAGTTCTTC.

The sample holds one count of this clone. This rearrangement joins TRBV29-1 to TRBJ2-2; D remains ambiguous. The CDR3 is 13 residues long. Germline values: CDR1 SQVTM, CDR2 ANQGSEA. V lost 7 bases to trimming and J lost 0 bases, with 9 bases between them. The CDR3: CSARSTNTGELFF. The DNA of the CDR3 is TGCAGCGCGAGGAGTACGAACACCGGGGAGCTGTTTTTT.

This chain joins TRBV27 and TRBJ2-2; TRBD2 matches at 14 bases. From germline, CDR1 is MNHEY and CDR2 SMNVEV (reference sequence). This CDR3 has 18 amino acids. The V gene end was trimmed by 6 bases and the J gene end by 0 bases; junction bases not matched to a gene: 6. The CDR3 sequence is CASRPGLAGEPNTGELFF. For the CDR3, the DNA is TGTGCCAGCAGACCGGGACTAGCGGGAGAGCCGAACACCGGGGAGCTGTTTTTT.

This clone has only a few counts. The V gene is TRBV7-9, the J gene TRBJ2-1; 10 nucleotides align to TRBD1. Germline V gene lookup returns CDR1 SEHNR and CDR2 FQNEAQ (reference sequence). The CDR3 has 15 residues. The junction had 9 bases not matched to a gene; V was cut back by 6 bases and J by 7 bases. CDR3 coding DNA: TGTGCCAGCAGGGATGACAGGGGGCCAAGGAATGAGCAGTTCTTC. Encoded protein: CASRDDRGPRNEQFF.

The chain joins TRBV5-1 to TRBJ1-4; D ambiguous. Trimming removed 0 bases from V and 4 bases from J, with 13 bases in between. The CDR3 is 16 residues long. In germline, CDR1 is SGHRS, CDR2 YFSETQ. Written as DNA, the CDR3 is TGCGCCAGCAGCTTGGAGAGGCACGACGGTAATGAAAAACTGTTTTTT. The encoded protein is CASSLERHDGNEKLFF.

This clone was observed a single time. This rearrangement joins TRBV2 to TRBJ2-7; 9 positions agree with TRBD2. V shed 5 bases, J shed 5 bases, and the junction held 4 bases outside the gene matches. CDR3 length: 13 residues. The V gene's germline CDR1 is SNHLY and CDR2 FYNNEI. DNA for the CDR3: TGTGCCAGCAGTCTCGGGACTAGCAACGAGCAGTACTTC. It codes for CASSLGTSNEQYF.

The CDR3 nucleotides read TGTGCCAGCAAGTTTCCGGGACACTACGGGGCGGGCACTGAAGCTTTCTTT. It encodes CASKFPGHYGAGTEAFF. The rearrangement uses TRBV28 and TRBJ1-1; maybe TRBD1 (6 bases). Deletions cut 7 bases from V and 4 bases from J, with 25 bases between. The germline V gene has CDR1 MDHEN and CDR2 SYDVKM. The CDR3 is 17 amino acids.

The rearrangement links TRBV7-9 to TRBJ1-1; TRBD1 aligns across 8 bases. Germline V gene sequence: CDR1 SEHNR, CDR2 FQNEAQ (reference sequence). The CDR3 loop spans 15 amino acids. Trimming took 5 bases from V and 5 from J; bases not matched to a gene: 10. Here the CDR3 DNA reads TGTGCCAGCAGCAAGGACAGGGTGTTTGGGACTGAAGCTTTCTTT. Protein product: CASSKDRVFGTEAFF.

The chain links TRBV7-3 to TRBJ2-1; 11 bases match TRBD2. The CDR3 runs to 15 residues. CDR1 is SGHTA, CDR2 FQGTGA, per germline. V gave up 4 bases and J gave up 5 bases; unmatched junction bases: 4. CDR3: CASSSEGLADNEQFF. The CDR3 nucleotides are TGTGCCAGCAGCTCCGAGGGACTAGCGGACAATGAGCAGTTCTTC.